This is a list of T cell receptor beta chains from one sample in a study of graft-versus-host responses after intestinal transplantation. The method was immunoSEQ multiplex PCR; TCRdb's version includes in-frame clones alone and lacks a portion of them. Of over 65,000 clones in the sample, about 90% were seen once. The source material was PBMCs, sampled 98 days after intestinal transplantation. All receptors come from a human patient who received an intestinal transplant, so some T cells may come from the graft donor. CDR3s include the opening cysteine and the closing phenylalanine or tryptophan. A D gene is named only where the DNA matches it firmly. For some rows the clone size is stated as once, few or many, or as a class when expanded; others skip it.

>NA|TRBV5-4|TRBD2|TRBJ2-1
TGTGCCAGCAGCTTGATAGCGGGGGGGTTCGATGAGCAGTTCTTC
CASSLIAGGFDEQFF
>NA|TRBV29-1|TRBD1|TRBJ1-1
TGCAGCGTTGAAGATCCGAGACAGGGTGAAGCTTTCTTT
CSVEDPRQGEAFF
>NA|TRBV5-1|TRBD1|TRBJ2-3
TGCGCCAGCAGCAAGGGACAGGGGGAGGGCACAGATACGCAGTATTTT
CASSKGQGEGTDTQYF
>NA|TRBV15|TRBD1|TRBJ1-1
TGTGCCACCAGCAGAGGAAAAGGGGGCAAGGACACTGAAGCTTTCTTT
CATSRGKGGKDTEAFF
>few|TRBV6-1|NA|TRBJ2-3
TGTGCCAGCAGGTTCGGGGGGCGATACACAGATACGCAGTATTTT
CASRFGGRYTDTQYF
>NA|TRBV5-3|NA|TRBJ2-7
TGTGCCAGCAGCTTCCGGGACACCTACTACGAGCAGTACTTC
CASSFRDTYYEQYF
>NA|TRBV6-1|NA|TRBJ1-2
TGTGCCAGCAGCGACAGCCTCTATGGCTACACCTTC
CASSDSLYGYTF
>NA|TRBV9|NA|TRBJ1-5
TGTGCCAGCAGCGCCGGGGGTGACCCGGGCCAGCCCCAGCATTTT
CASSAGGDPGQPQHF
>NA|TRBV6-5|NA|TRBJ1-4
TGTGCCAGCAGTTCCAACACGGATGAAAAACTGTTTTTT
CASSSNTDEKLFF
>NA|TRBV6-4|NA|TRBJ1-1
TGTGCCAGCAGTGACCACCCTGGGGCGCACACTGAAGCTTTCTTT
CASSDHPGAHTEAFF
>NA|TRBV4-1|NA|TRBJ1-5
TGCGCCAGCAGCCAAGAACAGGTTCACAATCAGCCCCAGCATTTT
CASSQEQVHNQPQHF
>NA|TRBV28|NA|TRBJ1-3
TGTGCCAGCAGTTTAGGGAGGACCATATATTTT
CASSLGRTIYF
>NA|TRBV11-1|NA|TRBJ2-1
TGTGCCAGCAGCTTATCATCGGGGCAGCCCTACAATGAGCAGTTCTTC
CASSLSSGQPYNEQFF
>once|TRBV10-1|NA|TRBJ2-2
TGCGCCAGCAGTGAGTTGGGGCCCCTAGCTTTGACGAACACCGGGGAGCTGTTTTTT
CASSELGPLALTNTGELFF
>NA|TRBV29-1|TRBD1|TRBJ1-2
TGCAGCGTGGGACAGGGAGACTATGGCTACACCTTC
CSVGQGDYGYTF
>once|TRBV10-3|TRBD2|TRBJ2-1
TGTGCCATCAGCGGCGGGACTAGCGGCTTCAATGAGCAGTTCTTC
CAISGGTSGFNEQFF
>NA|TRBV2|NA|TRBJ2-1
TGTGCCAGCCTGATGGGGGGGCCGGGGAATGAGCAGTTCTTC
CASLMGGPGNEQFF
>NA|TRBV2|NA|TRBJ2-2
TGTGCCAGCACGCAGGAGGGGTACACCGGGGAGCTGTTTTTT
CASTQEGYTGELFF
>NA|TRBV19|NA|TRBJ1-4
TGTGCCAGTAGTATTCGGGACACCGATGAAAAACTGTTTTTT
CASSIRDTDEKLFF
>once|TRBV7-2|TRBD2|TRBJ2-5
TGTGCCAGCAGCTTAACTAGCGGGAGAGAGACCCAGTACTTC
CASSLTSGRETQYF
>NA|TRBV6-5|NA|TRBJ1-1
TGTGCCAGCAGGGACCGGGGCCCCCGGGATGAAGCTTTCTTT
CASRDRGPRDEAFF
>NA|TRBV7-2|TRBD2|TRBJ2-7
TGTGCCAGCAGCTTATCAGCGGGGGCCTACGAGCAGTACTTC
CASSLSAGAYEQYF
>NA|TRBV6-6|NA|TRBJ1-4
TGTGCCACCCTCCTGGGGGGAGAAAAACTGTTTTTT
CATLLGGEKLFF
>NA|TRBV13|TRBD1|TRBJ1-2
TGTGCCAGCAGGAACCGGGACAGGGGGAGGCCTACCTATGGCTACACCTTC
CASRNRDRGRPTYGYTF
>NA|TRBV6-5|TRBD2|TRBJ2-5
TGTGCCAGCAGTTGGACGGGGAGGGCCCAGTACTTC
CASSWTGRAQYF
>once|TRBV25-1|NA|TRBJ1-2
TGTGCCAGCAGTGAATATTTTCCTTTGAACTATGGCTACACCTTC
CASSEYFPLNYGYTF
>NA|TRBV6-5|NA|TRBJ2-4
TGTGCCAGCAGCTCCGGGATAAAGAAGTACTTC
CASSSGIKKYF
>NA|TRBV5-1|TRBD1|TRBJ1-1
TGCGCCAGCAGCTGGGGACAGGGGGCAACTGAAGCTTTCTTT
CASSWGQGATEAFF
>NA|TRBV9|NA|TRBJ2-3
TGTGCCAGCAGCGTAGCAGGGACAGATACGCAGTATTTT
CASSVAGTDTQYF
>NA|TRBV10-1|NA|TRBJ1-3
TGCGCCAGCAGTGACAACTCTGGAAACACCATATATTTT
CASSDNSGNTIYF
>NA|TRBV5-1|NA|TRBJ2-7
TGCGCCAGCAGCTTGGGGCAGGGGTCCTACGAGCAGTACTTC
CASSLGQGSYEQYF